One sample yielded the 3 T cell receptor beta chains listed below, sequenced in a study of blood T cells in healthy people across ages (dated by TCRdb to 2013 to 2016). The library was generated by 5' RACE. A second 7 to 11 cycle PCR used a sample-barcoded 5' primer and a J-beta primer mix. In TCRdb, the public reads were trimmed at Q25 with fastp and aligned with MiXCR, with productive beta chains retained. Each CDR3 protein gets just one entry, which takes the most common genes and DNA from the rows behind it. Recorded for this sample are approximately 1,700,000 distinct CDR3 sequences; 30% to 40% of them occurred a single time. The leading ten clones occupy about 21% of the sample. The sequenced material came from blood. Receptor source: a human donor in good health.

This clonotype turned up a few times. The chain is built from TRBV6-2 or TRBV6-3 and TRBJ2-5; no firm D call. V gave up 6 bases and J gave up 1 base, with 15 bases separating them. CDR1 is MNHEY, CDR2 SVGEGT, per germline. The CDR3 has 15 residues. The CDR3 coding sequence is TGTGCCAGCAGGCCCTTGTTGGAGTCCCAAGAGACCCAGTACTTC. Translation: CASRPLLESQETQYF.

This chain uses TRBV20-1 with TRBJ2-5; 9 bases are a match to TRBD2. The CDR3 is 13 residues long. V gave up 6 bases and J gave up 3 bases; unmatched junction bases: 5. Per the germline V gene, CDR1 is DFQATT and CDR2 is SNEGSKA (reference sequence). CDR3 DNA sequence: TGCAGTGCCCCTCGACTAGCGGAAGAGACCCAGTACTTC. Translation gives CSAPRLAEETQYF.

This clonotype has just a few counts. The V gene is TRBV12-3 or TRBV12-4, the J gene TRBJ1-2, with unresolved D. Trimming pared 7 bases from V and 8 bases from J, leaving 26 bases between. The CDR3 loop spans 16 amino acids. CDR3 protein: CASTPLGGGGLLGYTF. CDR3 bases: TGTGCCAGCACTCCATTGGGAGGTGGCGGGCTCCTCGGCTACACCTTC.